Following are 13 T cell receptor beta chains from one sample sequenced in a study of CD8+ T cells in alopecia areata. Treatment indicated: oral pan-JAK inhibitor, 5-10 mg twice daily. Extracted RNA was reverse transcribed, and the resulting cDNA served as sequencing template. Assay: immunoSEQ multiplex PCR; the TCRdb copy retains only in-frame clones and omits some. The profile shows under 110,000 clones, 50% to 60% of them singletons. The source material was CD8+ T cells sorted from blood, sampled between weeks 55 and 65, from a patient treated with tofacitinib. The receptor set was obtained from a human donor with alopecia areata.

V usage is TRBV14 and J usage is TRBJ1-1; D possibly corresponds to TRBD1 (6 bases). V was trimmed by 4 bases and J by 0 bases, leaving 15 bases between them. The CDR3 runs 16 residues. Per germline, CDR1 SGHDN and CDR2 FVKESK. CDR3 loop: CASSLRGGFVNTEAFF. CDR3 in DNA: TGTGCCAGCAGCCTCCGGGGGGGCTTTGTGAACACTGAAGCTTTCTTT.

V usage is TRBV5-6 and J usage is TRBJ1-2; perhaps TRBD1 as D (6 bases). With 3 bases removed from V and 4 bases from J, the gap between germline ends came to 16 bases. CDR1 and CDR2 from the germline V gene are SGHDT and YYEEEE. The CDR3 sequence is 15 residues long. CDR3 sequence reads: CASSSGYRAVYGYTF. CDR3 nucleotide sequence: TGTGCCAGCAGCTCCGGATACAGGGCAGTCTATGGCTACACCTTC.

V gene TRBV30 combines with J gene TRBJ2-1; D remains unclear. Trimming left V 3 bases short and J 3 bases short, with 15 bases between. Germline-derived CDR1 and CDR2 are GTSNPN and SVGIG (reference sequence). This CDR3 spans 15 amino acids. CDR3 in DNA: TGTGCCTGGAGGATAGGGCCGTCCGACTACAATGAGCAGTTCTTC. Translation gives CAWRIGPSDYNEQFF.

This chain uses TRBV4-1 with TRBJ2-1; tentatively, D is TRBD1 or TRBD2 (5 bases each). V was pared by 1 base and J by 5 bases, with 9 bases between. CDR1 is MGHRA and CDR2 is YSYEKL in the germline V gene. This CDR3 has 14 amino acids. The CDR3 here is CASSQGDPNNEQFF. CDR3 in DNA: TGCGCCAGCAGCCAAGGGGACCCTAACAATGAGCAGTTCTTC.

Relative to its sample, this clone is large. Distinct nucleotide sequences in the sample also encode this CDR3. The chain combines TRBV13 with TRBJ1-1; possibly TRBD1 for D (5 bases). V was cut by 5 bases and J by 11 bases, with 9 bases left in between. Germline lookup yields CDR1 PRHDT and CDR2 FYEKMQ (reference sequence). This CDR3 comprises 10 residues. The CDR3 sequence: CASSGGTAFF. The CDR3 nucleotides are TGTGCCAGCAGCGGCGGGACGGCTTTCTTT.

The chain combines TRBV6-1 with TRBJ2-4; tentative D call: TRBD1 (5 bases). Germline V CDR1 and CDR2: MNHNS, SASEGT. With 6 bases removed from V and 6 bases from J, the gap between germline ends came to 18 bases. This CDR3 is built from 15 residues. The CDR3 DNA is TGTGCCAGCAGAAATCTTGGCAGGGAAAGAAACATTCAGTACTTC. The encoded protein is CASRNLGRERNIQYF.

This chain connects TRBV30 to TRBJ2-1; 7 bases are a match to TRBD1. Germline V gives CDR1 GTSNPN, CDR2 SVGIG (reference sequence). V was pared by 5 bases and J by 7 bases, with 8 bases of the junction left unmatched. The CDR3 runs to 13 residues. The CDR3 here is CAWHRGLGNEQFF. CDR3 coding DNA: TGTGCCTGGCACAGGGGTTTGGGGAATGAGCAGTTCTTC.

The chain combines TRBV6-5 with TRBJ2-5; TRBD1 matches at 8 bases. V was pared by 5 bases and J by 5 bases, with 7 bases of the junction left unmatched. This CDR3 has 14 amino acids. From germline, CDR1 is MNHEY and CDR2 SVGAGI. The CDR3 reads CASSEDRAEETQYF. The CDR3 DNA follows: TGTGCCAGCAGTGAGGACAGGGCTGAGGAGACCCAGTACTTC.

V is TRBV2 and J is TRBJ1-2; D is uncertain. The CDR3 runs 12 residues. V was shortened by 4 bases and J by 0 bases, with 3 bases between the two germline ends. The germline CDR1 and CDR2 sequences are SNHLY and FYNNEI. The CDR3: CASSGANYGYTF. In DNA form, the CDR3 reads TGTGCCAGCAGTGGCGCTAACTATGGCTACACCTTC. Full variable domain (remainder filled in from reference TRBV2 and TRBJ1-2): EPEVTQTPSHQVTQMGQEVILRCVPISNHLYFYWYRQILGQKVEFLVSFYNNEISEKSEIFDDQFSVERPDGSNFTLKIRSTKLEDSAMYFCASSGANYGYTFGSGTRLTVV.

The V call is TRBV29-1, the J call TRBJ2-7, with D hard to call. The CDR3 is 11 amino acids. Germline assignment: CDR1 SQVTM and CDR2 ANQGSEA. V dropped 2 bases and J dropped 5 bases, with 7 bases sitting between them. CDR3 DNA: TGCAGCGTTGAAAGGGCCCACGAGCAGTACTTC. It codes for CSVERAHEQYF.

The genes are TRBV27 and TRBJ1-2, with 8 positions matching TRBD1. The CDR3 sequence is 16 residues long. The germline gives CDR1 MNHEY, CDR2 SMNVEV (reference sequence). The J segment lost 0 bases and the V segment lost 5 bases, leaving 8 bases of the junction unmatched. This chain's CDR3 is CASSTTRTGSNYGYTF. In DNA, the CDR3 is TGTGCCAGCAGTACAACTCGGACAGGGTCTAACTATGGCTACACCTTC.

The chain couples TRBV5-1 to TRBJ1-1; weak D call: TRBD1 (6 bases). The V end lost 6 bases, the J end lost 0 bases, and 6 bases lay between the germline ends. Germline CDR1 SGHRS, CDR2 YFSETQ. The CDR3 contains 12 residues. This CDR3 is CASTGVNTEAFF. The CDR3 nucleotides read TGCGCCAGCACAGGGGTGAACACTGAAGCTTTCTTT.

J is TRBJ2-1 and V is TRBV5-1; D unclear. Per germline, CDR1 SGHRS and CDR2 YFSETQ. V was trimmed by 0 bases and J by 6 bases, leaving 4 bases between them. CDR3 length: 12 amino acids. The DNA for the CDR3 is TGCGCCAGCAGCTTGGGTGCCAATGAGCAGTTCTTC. Residues: CASSLGANEQFF.